The 25 T cell receptor beta chains reported below all come from one sample, sequenced in a study of CD8 T cells in Susac syndrome. RNA totalling roughly 0.5 to 1 ug underwent reverse transcription with random hexamers. TCRdb called the immunoSEQ multiplex PCR reads again in MiXCR, with one record for every CDR3 protein. The sample carries about 180,000 distinct CDR3 sequences, about 94% recorded once. The sequencing sample was made of CD4+ T cells from PBMCs. These receptors originate from a human donor with multiple sclerosis.

V is TRBV6-5 and J is TRBJ1-1, with 11 bases identical to TRBD1. The CDR3 is 17 residues long. V shed 0 bases, J shed 0 bases, and the junction held 3 bases outside the gene matches. Germline loops: CDR1 MNHEY, CDR2 SVGAGI. The CDR3 DNA follows: TGTGCCAGCAGTTACTCCCGGACAGGGGGCATGAACACTGAAGCTTTCTTT. Its translation: CASSYSRTGGMNTEAFF.

This chain connects TRBV20-1 to TRBJ2-3, with TRBD2 matching 8 bases. The V and J ends lost 6 bases and 1 base, in that order; junction bases with no gene match: 6. The CDR3 has 14 amino acids. Germline V gene sequence: CDR1 DFQATT, CDR2 SNEGSKA (reference sequence). CDR3 loop: CSAYSTSGTDTQYF. The CDR3 bases are TGCAGTGCCTATTCGACTAGCGGCACAGATACGCAGTATTTT.

In its sample, this clonotype was seen a few times. This chain connects TRBV7-9 to TRBJ1-1; the D is unclear. The germline V gene encodes CDR1 SEHNR and CDR2 FQNEAQ (reference sequence). This CDR3 region has 13 residues. V was cut by 1 base and J by 5 bases, with 8 bases left in between. The CDR3: CASSLGGSTEAFF. DNA for the CDR3: TGTGCCAGCAGCTTAGGAGGGTCTACTGAAGCTTTCTTT.

The V and J genes are TRBV2 and TRBJ2-5, with 10 bases fitting TRBD2. The CDR3 runs to 14 residues. Germline CDR1 and CDR2: SNHLY and FYNNEI. V shed 4 bases and J 8 bases; nucleotides not matched to a gene: 7. In nucleotides, the CDR3 is TGTGCCAGCAGTGGAACTAGCGGGGATGGAACCCAGTACTTC. Amino acids: CASSGTSGDGTQYF.

The V and J genes are TRBV4-2 and TRBJ2-5; 9 bases fit TRBD1. The CDR3 runs to 16 residues. The V segment lost 2 bases and the J segment 5 bases; nucleotides outside the gene matches: 9. Germline values: CDR1 LGHNA, CDR2 YNFKEQ. The CDR3 sequence: CASSQPPGQGSETQYF. DNA for the CDR3: TGTGCCAGCAGCCAACCCCCGGGACAGGGAAGCGAGACCCAGTACTTC.

V gene TRBV14 combines with J gene TRBJ2-2; TRBD2 agrees at 13 bases. The CDR3 sequence is 17 residues long. CDR1 is SGHDN, CDR2 FVKESK, per germline. V lost 3 bases to trimming and J lost 4 bases; unmatched junction nucleotides: 5. This CDR3 is CASSHTLAGGPTGELFF. The CDR3 DNA is TGTGCCAGCAGCCACACACTAGCGGGGGGGCCCACCGGGGAGCTGTTTTTT.

This chain links TRBV4-2 with TRBJ2-7, with a possible D match to TRBD1 (5 bases). V was clipped by 4 bases and J by 3 bases, with 16 bases between them. Germline V CDR1 and CDR2: LGHNA, YNFKEQ. The length of the CDR3 is 15 residues. The CDR3 nucleotides read TGTGCCAGCAGCCCCACACAGGTGGGTGTCTACGAGCAGTACTTC. Protein sequence: CASSPTQVGVYEQYF.

The gene calls are TRBV24-1 and TRBJ2-7, with D possibly matching TRBD1 (5 bases). The CDR3 extends over 13 amino acids. Trimming took off 3 bases at V and 2 bases at J, with 7 bases between the two ends. The germline V gene encodes CDR1 KGHDR and CDR2 SFDVKD. CDR3 nucleotide sequence: TGTGCCACCAGTGATGGGGCTACCTACGAGCAGTACTTC. Amino acid sequence: CATSDGATYEQYF.

V and J are TRBV12-3 or TRBV12-4 and TRBJ2-1; TRBD1 aligns across 8 bases. This CDR3 region has 12 residues. The J segment lost 6 bases and the V segment lost 6 bases, leaving 1 base of the junction unmatched. Here the CDR3 reads CASRGTGNEQFF. Written as DNA, the CDR3 is TGTGCCAGCAGGGGGACAGGCAATGAGCAGTTCTTC.

This chain connects TRBV6-5 to TRBJ2-1; D uncertain. CDR3 size: 15 residues. V gave up 7 bases and J gave up 0 bases, with 13 bases separating them. Germline V gene data show CDR1 as MNHEY and CDR2 as SVGAGI. CDR3 protein: CASTSLRSSYNEQFF. The CDR3 DNA reads as TGTGCCAGCACCTCCTTGAGGAGCTCCTACAATGAGCAGTTCTTC.

V usage is TRBV28 and J usage is TRBJ2-7, with 9 bases that match TRBD1. Germline V gives CDR1 MDHEN, CDR2 SYDVKM. V trimming: 1 base; J trimming: 12 bases; junction bases outside the gene matches: 7. This CDR3 has 13 amino acids. Written as DNA, the CDR3 is TGTGCCAGCAGTTTATACCGGGACAGGGTTCGGTACTTC. This sequence encodes CASSLYRDRVRYF.

V and J are TRBV14 and TRBJ2-2; weak D call: TRBD2 (6 bases). V lost 5 bases to trimming and J lost 5 bases, with 21 bases between them. The CDR3 has 17 residues. Germline V CDR1 and CDR2: SGHDN, FVKESK. CDR3 amino acids: CASSSHLSGVKTGELFF. In DNA, the CDR3 is TGTGCCAGCAGCTCCCACCTTTCGGGAGTTAAAACCGGGGAGCTGTTTTTT.

The genes are TRBV6-5 and TRBJ1-3; TRBD1 might be the D (6 bases). The germline gives CDR1 MNHEY, CDR2 SVGAGI. There are 15 residues in the CDR3. V dropped 0 bases and J dropped 3 bases, with 9 bases sitting between them. This CDR3 reads CASSYSRGGGNTIYF. The CDR3 DNA sequence: TGTGCCAGCAGTTACTCGAGGGGGGGTGGAAACACCATATATTTT.

The CDR3 nucleotides are TGTGCCAGCAGCTTGCTTCGGGGACGGGACAATCAGCCCCAGCATTTT. As protein: CASSLLRGRDNQPQHF. The chain combines TRBV5-6 with TRBJ1-5, with D perhaps TRBD1 (5 bases). Trimming shortened V by 1 base and J by 3 bases, and 14 bases separated the two germline ends. CDR3 length: 16 amino acids. Germline V CDR1 and CDR2: SGHDT, YYEEEE.

This chain joins TRBV3-1 and TRBJ2-1, with D perhaps TRBD1 (6 bases). CDR1 and CDR2 (germline): LGHDT, YNNKEL (reference sequence). V was trimmed by 4 bases and J by 9 bases, leaving 13 bases between them. The CDR3 runs 13 residues. The CDR3 is CASSPTGFGEQFF. The DNA of the CDR3 is TGTGCCAGCAGCCCCACAGGGTTCGGTGAGCAGTTCTTC.

V is TRBV20-1 and J is TRBJ2-1; D might be TRBD2 (6 bases). Germline V gives CDR1 DFQATT, CDR2 SNEGSKA (reference sequence). Between the trimmed V and J ends, which lost 8 bases and 10 bases, there was a span of 15 bases. This CDR3 spans 11 amino acids. The CDR3 loop reads CSPEGSGEQFF. The DNA for the CDR3 is TGCAGTCCGGAAGGGAGCGGGGAGCAGTTCTTC.

The chain has TRBV7-2 and TRBJ1-1, with D possibly being TRBD1 (6 bases). Germline CDR1 reads SGHTA; CDR2 reads FQGNSA. The CDR3 runs to 14 residues. V lost 6 bases and J 4 bases, leaving 15 bases between the germline ends. As DNA, the CDR3 is TGTGCCAGCAGGGAACAGGGCCGGGTCACTGAAGCTTTCTTT. It encodes CASREQGRVTEAFF. Together with reference TRBV7-2 and TRBJ1-1, the CDR3 gives the full variable domain: GAGVSQSPSNKVTEKGKDVELRCDPISGHTALYWYRQSLGQGLEFLIYFQGNSAPDKSGLPSDRFSAERTGGSVSTLTIQRTQQEDSAVYLCASREQGRVTEAFFGQGTRLTVV.

The rearrangement joins TRBV12-3 or TRBV12-4 to TRBJ2-3, with a weak D call TRBD2 (5 bases). Trimming removed 6 bases at V and 2 bases at J, with 12 bases between. The CDR3 contains 14 residues. CDR3 nucleotide sequence: TGTGCCAGCAGGATGAGGGAAACCACAGATACGCAGTATTTT. This encodes CASRMRETTDTQYF.

The chain combines TRBV27 with TRBJ1-5; a weak D match, TRBD1 (5 bases). Looked up from germline, CDR1 is MNHEY and CDR2 is SMNVEV (reference sequence). CDR3 length equals 16 residues. V lost 3 bases, J lost 0 bases, and 12 bases lay in between. The CDR3 loop is CASSLSGGYSNQPQHF. The CDR3 bases are TGTGCCAGCAGTTTGTCCGGGGGGTATAGCAATCAGCCCCAGCATTTT.

Comments on this clonotype: A junction end diverges from the germline sequence, so it may reflect a read error. The genes are TRBV20-1 and TRBJ2-1; 12 bases fit TRBD1. The CDR3 consists of 15 residues. From germline, CDR1 is DFQATT and CDR2 SNEGSKA (reference sequence). The CDR3 protein is CSAAGTGGHINEQLF. The DNA for the CDR3 is TGCAGTGCAGCCGGGACAGGGGGCCACATAAATGAGCAGCTCTTC.

The chain is built from TRBV28 and TRBJ2-4; 15 bases are a match to TRBD2. CDR1 is MDHEN and CDR2 is SYDVKM in the germline V gene. J gave up 5 bases and V 4 bases, and 3 bases lay outside the gene matches. The CDR3 is 16 amino acids. CDR3 nucleotides: TGTGCCAGCAGTTGGGGACTAGCGGGAGGAGAAAACATTCAGTACTTC. The encoded protein is CASSWGLAGGENIQYF.

This clonotype was counted once. The chain recombines TRBV20-1 with TRBJ2-7; TRBD2 is a possible D gene (5 bases). Trimming left V 6 bases short and J 2 bases short, with 14 bases between. Per germline, CDR1 DFQATT and CDR2 SNEGSKA (reference sequence). This CDR3 spans 13 amino acids. The CDR3 region is CSASGRRTYEQYF. Written as DNA, the CDR3 is TGCAGTGCCAGCGGCAGGAGAACCTACGAGCAGTACTTC.

This chain joins TRBV24-1 and TRBJ2-5; the D call may be TRBD1 or TRBD2 (5 bases each). Looked up from germline, CDR1 is KGHDR and CDR2 is SFDVKD. This CDR3 contains 16 residues. With 4 bases removed from V and 5 bases from J, the gap between germline ends came to 19 bases. DNA for the CDR3: TGTGCCACCAGTGACGGAGGACAACTCGGGGTGGAGACCCAGTACTTC. It translates to CATSDGGQLGVETQYF.

V gene TRBV27 combines with J gene TRBJ1-2; no definite D call. The CDR3 is made up of 13 amino acids. CDR1 and CDR2 from the germline V gene are MNHEY and SMNVEV (reference sequence). V was shortened by 3 bases and J by 7 bases, with 12 bases between the two germline ends. CDR3 nucleotides: TGTGCCAGCAGTTTTGGGCAAGAGCGTGGCTACACCTTC. Translating it yields CASSFGQERGYTF.

V gene TRBV20-1 combines with J gene TRBJ2-7, with TRBD2 matching over 7 bases. Losses at the gene ends were 3 bases for V and 0 bases for J; bases not matched to a gene: 2. The CDR3 contains 13 residues. Germline V gives CDR1 DFQATT, CDR2 SNEGSKA (reference sequence). The CDR3 loop reads CSASGGSSYEQYF. The CDR3 region has the DNA TGCAGTGCTAGCGGGGGGAGCTCCTACGAGCAGTACTTC.